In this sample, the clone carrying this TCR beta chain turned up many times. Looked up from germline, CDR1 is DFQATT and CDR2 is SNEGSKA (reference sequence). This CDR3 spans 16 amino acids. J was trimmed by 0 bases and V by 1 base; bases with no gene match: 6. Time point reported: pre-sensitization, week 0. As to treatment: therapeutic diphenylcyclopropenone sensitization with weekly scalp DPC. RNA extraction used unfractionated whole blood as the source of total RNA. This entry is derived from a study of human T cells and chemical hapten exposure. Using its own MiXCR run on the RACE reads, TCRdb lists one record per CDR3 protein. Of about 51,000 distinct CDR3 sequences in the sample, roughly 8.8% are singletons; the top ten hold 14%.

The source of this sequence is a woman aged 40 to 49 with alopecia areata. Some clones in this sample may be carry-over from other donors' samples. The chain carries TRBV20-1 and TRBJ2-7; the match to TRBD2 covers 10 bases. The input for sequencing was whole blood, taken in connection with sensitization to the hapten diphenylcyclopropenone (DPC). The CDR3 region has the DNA TGCAGTGCTAGAGGAGCTAGCGGGGGCCCCTCCTACGAGCAGTACTTC. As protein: CSARGASGGPSYEQYF.